This note documents a single T cell receptor (beta chain) sequence. This sample is drawn from a study of cytomegalovirus exposure and HLA in healthy donors. V was trimmed by 5 bases and J by 8 bases, leaving 15 bases between them. This CDR3 spans 13 amino acids. Germline-derived CDR1 and CDR2 are MNHEY and SVGAGI. The PCR employed 60 Vbeta primers together with 13 Jbeta primers. The data were produced by immunoSEQ multiplex PCR, yet TCRdb's version contains in-frame clones alone and is incomplete. The sample yields around 100,000 clones, approximately 78% seen once. The material sequenced was PBMCs. The chain is built from TRBV6-5 and TRBJ1-1; D is unclear. This TCR came from a man aged 25 to 45 in good health and CMV-seropositive. The chain's CDR3 is CASSEGRTGEAFF. In nucleotides, the CDR3 is TGTGCCAGCAGTGAAGGCAGGACGGGGGAAGCTTTCTTT.